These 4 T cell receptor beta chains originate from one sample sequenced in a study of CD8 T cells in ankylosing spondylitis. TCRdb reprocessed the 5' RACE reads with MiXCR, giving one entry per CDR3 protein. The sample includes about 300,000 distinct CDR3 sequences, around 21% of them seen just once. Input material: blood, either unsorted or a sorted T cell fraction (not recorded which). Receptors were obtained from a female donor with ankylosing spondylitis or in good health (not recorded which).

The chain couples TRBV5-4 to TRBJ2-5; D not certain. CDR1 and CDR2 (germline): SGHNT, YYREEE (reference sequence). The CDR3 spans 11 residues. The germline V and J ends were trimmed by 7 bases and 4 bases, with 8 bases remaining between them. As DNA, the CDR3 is TGTGCCAGCGGGCTTCCAGAGACCCAGTACTTC. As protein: CASGLPETQYF. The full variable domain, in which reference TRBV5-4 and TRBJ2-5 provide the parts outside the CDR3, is ETGVTQSPTHLIKTRGQQVTLRCSSQSGHNTVSWYQQALGQGPQFIFQYYREEENGRGNFPPRFSGLQFPNYSSELNVNALELDDSALYLCASGLPETQYFGPGTRLLVL.

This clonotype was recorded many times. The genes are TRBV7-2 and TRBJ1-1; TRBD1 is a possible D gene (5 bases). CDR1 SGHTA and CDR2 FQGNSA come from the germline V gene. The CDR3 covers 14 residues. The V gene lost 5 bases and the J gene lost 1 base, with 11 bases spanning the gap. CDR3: CASSRTGGNTEAFF. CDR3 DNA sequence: TGTGCCAGCAGCCGCACGGGGGGGAACACTGAAGCTTTCTTT.

The CDR3 sequence: CAGGQGAYEQYF. Here the CDR3 DNA reads TGTGCCGGGGGACAGGGGGCCTACGAGCAGTACTTC. This rearrangement joins TRBV10-3 to TRBJ2-7, with TRBD1 matching 11 bases. The V gene's germline CDR1 is ENHRY and CDR2 SYGVKD. This CDR3 contains 12 residues. Germline trimming cut 11 bases from V and 2 bases from J; bases unmatched to any gene: 2.

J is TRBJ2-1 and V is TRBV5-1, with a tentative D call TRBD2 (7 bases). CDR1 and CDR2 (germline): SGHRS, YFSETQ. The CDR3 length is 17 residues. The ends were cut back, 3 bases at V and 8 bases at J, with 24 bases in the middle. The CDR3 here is CASSSGTLAPRMDEQFF. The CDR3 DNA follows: TGCGCCAGCAGCTCCGGGACACTAGCGCCAAGGATGGATGAGCAGTTCTTC.